One and the same sample provided the 9 T cell receptor beta chains below, sequenced in a study of T cells in Graves' hyperthyroidism and ophthalmopathy. RNA transcripts were the template for amplifying TCR beta CDR3 regions. The HTBI primer set served for first-round RT-PCR of the TCR CDR3. A single record per CDR3 protein comes from TCRdb applying MiXCR to the multiplex PCR reads. The sample consists of 490,000 or so distinct CDR3 sequences, 40% to 50% of them appearing once. Source material: peripheral blood or thyroid tissue (not recorded which). These receptors all come from an adult woman with Graves' disease, either hyperthyroidism or ophthalmopathy (not recorded which).

This clonotype has more than one count but fewer than ten. V usage is TRBV6-5 and J usage is TRBJ2-7; 11 bases fit TRBD2. Germline CDR1 reads MNHEY; CDR2 reads SVGAGI. The CDR3 contains 14 residues. V lost 6 bases to trimming and J lost 4 bases; unmatched junction nucleotides: 5. CDR3 residues: CASRLAGGPYEQYF. The CDR3 bases are TGTGCCAGCAGGTTAGCGGGAGGGCCTTACGAGCAGTACTTC.

The rearrangement joins TRBV30 to TRBJ1-1, with D maybe TRBD1 (5 bases). This CDR3 comprises 15 residues. CDR1 is GTSNPN, CDR2 SVGIG, per germline (reference sequence). V shed 0 bases and J shed 0 bases, with 11 bases lying between them. The DNA for the CDR3 is TGTGCCTGGAGTGTCGCAGGGTTGGTGAACACTGAAGCTTTCTTT. Translating it yields CAWSVAGLVNTEAFF.

This clonotype was counted many times. The chain carries TRBV11-1 and TRBJ1-3; D is undetermined. The germline V gene has CDR1 SGHAT and CDR2 FQDESV (reference sequence). Trimming pared 1 base from V and 2 bases from J, leaving 3 bases between. This CDR3 region has 13 residues. The CDR3 loop reads CASSLVPGNTIYF. In DNA, the CDR3 is TGTGCCAGCAGCTTAGTGCCTGGAAACACCATATATTTT. Together with reference TRBV11-1 and TRBJ1-3, the CDR3 gives the full variable domain: EAEVAQSPRYKITEKSQAVAFWCDPISGHATLYWYRQILGQGPELLVQFQDESVVDDSQLPKDRFSAERLKGVDSTLKIQPAELGDSAMYLCASSLVPGNTIYFGEGSWLTVV.

The sample holds many counts of this clonotype. The chain has TRBV2 and TRBJ1-1, with D maybe TRBD1 (5 bases). V lost 4 bases to trimming and J lost 1 base, with 10 bases between them. Looked up from germline, CDR1 is SNHLY and CDR2 is FYNNEI. CDR3 length: 14 amino acids. DNA of the CDR3: TGTGCCAGCAGTGCTAGGGGCCCGAACACTGAAGCTTTCTTT. Protein: CASSARGPNTEAFF.

The chain joins TRBV19 to TRBJ2-6; TRBD1 matches at 8 bases. Trimming took 5 bases from V and 4 from J; bases not matched to a gene: 10. The CDR3 loop spans 17 amino acids. From germline, CDR1 is LNHDA and CDR2 SQIVND (reference sequence). The chain's CDR3 is CASSRRTGITGANVLTF. CDR3 in DNA: TGTGCCAGTAGTCGGAGGACAGGGATCACCGGGGCCAACGTCCTGACTTTC.

The chain is built from TRBV29-1 and TRBJ1-1, with a possible D match to TRBD1 (6 bases). This CDR3 has 15 residues. The germline CDR1 and CDR2 sequences are SQVTM and ANQGSEA. V lost 1 base and J 5 bases, leaving 17 bases between the germline ends. CDR3 loop: CSVEGGTGKGTEAFF. CDR3 nucleotides: TGCAGCGTTGAAGGGGGAACAGGGAAAGGAACTGAAGCTTTCTTT.

The chain couples TRBV12-1 to TRBJ2-7; the table's D call TRBD2 went unverified against the DNA. The DNA end lines up better with TRBJ2-1; the J call may be wrong. TRBV12-1 is labeled a pseudogene. The length of the CDR3 is 15 residues. CDR3 in amino acids: CASRFSSGRADEQFF. The CDR3 DNA sequence: TGTGCCAGCAGGTTCAGTAGCGGGAGGGCGGATGAGCAGTTCTTC.

This clonotype was seen a single time. The gene calls are TRBV7-3 and TRBJ1-1; D perhaps matches TRBD1 (5 bases). Germline CDR1 is SGHTA and CDR2 is FQGTGA. V was clipped by 5 bases and J by 3 bases, with 31 bases between them. This CDR3 is 20 amino acids long. The CDR3 is CASSPSRVLDTTQGDTEAFF. The CDR3 DNA reads TGTGCCAGCAGCCCTAGTAGGGTCCTGGACACCACTCAAGGGGACACTGAAGCTTTCTTT.

Ten or more counts support this clonotype. V gene TRBV2 combines with J gene TRBJ2-5; D is uncertain. Trimming pared 10 bases from V and 3 bases from J, leaving 12 bases between. The CDR3 has 12 residues. Looked up from germline, CDR1 is SNHLY and CDR2 is FYNNEI. CDR3 nucleotides: TGTGCCACCTCATACACGAAAGAGACCCAGTACTTC. This encodes CATSYTKETQYF.